This T cell receptor beta chain comes out of a study of Ad26.COV2.S vaccination and SARS-CoV-2 variants. Study findings and constraints: There was a possibility that the TCR breadth and depth analyses underestimated total T cell responses. Once vaccination had occurred, spike-specific CD8+ and CD4+ T cell responses reportedly showed substantial breadth.

The method was immunoSEQ multiplex PCR; TCRdb's version includes in-frame clones alone and lacks a portion of them. The table records around 310,000 clones, 85% to 90% of them present only once. This CDR3 has 19 residues. Germline V gene sequence: CDR1 LGHNA, CDR2 YNFKEQ. With V trimmed by 0 bases and J by 2 bases, 15 bases remained unmatched. Described treatment: some 19 received Ad26.COV2.S at low or high dose, single or two shots; several received placebo; per-sample allocation not given. Each sample was drawn 63 days after the first injection (of vaccine or placebo). Built on an Ad26 vector, the vaccine expressed Wuhan-strain SARS-CoV-2 spike. With regard to this clone: Its matching antigen is unknown.

Source: peripheral blood, taken in a trial of Ad26.COV2.S vaccine versus placebo. V usage is TRBV4-2 and J usage is TRBJ1-2; 7 nucleotides align to TRBD1. This receptor was taken from a person aged 18-60 years who received the Ad26.COV2.S COVID-19 vaccine or a placebo. The DNA of the CDR3 is TGTGCCAGCAGCCAAGAGTTGACAGGGCTTCCAGCGAGAAACTATGGCTACACCTTC. This sequence encodes CASSQELTGLPARNYGYTF.